The T cell receptor (beta chain) described here comes from a study of CD8+ T cells in alopecia areata. Study-level findings and limits: Scalp repertoires also include resident alphabeta T cells from normal skin.

It was cDNA, reverse transcribed from extracted RNA, that served as the sequencing template. Assay used: immunoSEQ multiplex PCR; TCRdb lists only in-frame clones, some missing. The sample yields 65,000 to 90,000 clones, roughly half seen once. CDR3 length: 16 residues. Trimming shortened V by 1 base and J by 4 bases, and 14 bases separated the two germline ends. From germline, CDR1 is MGHRA and CDR2 YSYEKL. This clone has only a few counts. The antigen remains undetermined. What was sequenced was NKG2D-high CD8+ T cells sorted from blood. The receptor was derived from a human donor with alopecia areata. The V gene is TRBV4-1, the J gene TRBJ1-5, with D unresolved. The CDR3 spells CASSQVVIDGNQPQHF. CDR3 DNA sequence: TGCGCCAGCAGCCAAGTTGTTATTGATGGAAATCAGCCCCAGCATTTT.